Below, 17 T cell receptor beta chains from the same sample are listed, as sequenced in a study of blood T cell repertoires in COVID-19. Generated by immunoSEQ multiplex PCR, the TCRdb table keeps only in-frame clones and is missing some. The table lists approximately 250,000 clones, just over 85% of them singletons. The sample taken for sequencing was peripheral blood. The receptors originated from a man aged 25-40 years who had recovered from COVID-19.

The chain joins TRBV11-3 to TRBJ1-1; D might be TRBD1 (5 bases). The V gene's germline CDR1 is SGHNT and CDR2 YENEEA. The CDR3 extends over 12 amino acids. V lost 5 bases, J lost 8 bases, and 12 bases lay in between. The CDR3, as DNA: TGTGCCAGCAGCCCGGGGGGTGGGGAAGCTTTCTTT. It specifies CASSPGGGEAFF.

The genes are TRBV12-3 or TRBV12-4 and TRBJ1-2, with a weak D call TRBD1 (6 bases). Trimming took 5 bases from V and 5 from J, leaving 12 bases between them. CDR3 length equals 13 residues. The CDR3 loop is CASSDDRQYGYTF. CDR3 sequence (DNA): TGTGCCAGCAGTGATGACAGGCAATATGGCTACACCTTC.

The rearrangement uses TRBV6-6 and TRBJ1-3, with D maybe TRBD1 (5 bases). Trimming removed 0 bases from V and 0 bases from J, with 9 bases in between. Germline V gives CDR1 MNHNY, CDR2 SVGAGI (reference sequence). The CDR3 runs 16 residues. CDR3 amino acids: CASSYSHRLSGNTIYF. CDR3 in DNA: TGTGCCAGCAGTTACTCGCACAGGCTCTCTGGAAACACCATATATTTT.

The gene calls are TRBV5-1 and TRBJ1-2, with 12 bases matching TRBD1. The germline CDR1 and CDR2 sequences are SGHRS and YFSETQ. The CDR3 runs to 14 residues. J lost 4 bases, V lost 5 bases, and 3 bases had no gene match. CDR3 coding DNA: TGCGCCAGCAGGGGGACAGGGGGCATCTATGGCTACACCTTC. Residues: CASRGTGGIYGYTF.

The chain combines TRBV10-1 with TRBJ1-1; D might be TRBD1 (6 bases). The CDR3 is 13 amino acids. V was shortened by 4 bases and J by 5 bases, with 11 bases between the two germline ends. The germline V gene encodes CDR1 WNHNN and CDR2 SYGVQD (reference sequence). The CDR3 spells CASSGAGETEAFF. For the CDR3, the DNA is TGCGCCAGCAGTGGGGCAGGGGAGACTGAAGCTTTCTTT.

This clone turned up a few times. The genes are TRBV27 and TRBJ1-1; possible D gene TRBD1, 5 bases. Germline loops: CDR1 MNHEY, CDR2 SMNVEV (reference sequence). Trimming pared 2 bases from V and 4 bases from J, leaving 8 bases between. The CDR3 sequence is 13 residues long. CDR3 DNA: TGTGCCAGCAGTTTAGGGGGGGGCACTGAAGCTTTCTTT. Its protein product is CASSLGGGTEAFF.

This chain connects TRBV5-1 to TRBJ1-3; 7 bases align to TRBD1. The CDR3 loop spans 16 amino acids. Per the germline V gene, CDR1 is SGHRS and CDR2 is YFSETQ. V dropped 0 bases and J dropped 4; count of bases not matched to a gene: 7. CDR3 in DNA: TGCGCCAGCAGCTTGGGGACAGGTATATCCGGAAACACCATATATTTT. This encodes CASSLGTGISGNTIYF.

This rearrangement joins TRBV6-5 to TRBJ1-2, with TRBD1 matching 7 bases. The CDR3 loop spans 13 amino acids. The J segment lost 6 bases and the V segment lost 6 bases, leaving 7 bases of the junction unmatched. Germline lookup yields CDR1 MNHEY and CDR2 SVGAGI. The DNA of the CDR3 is TGTGCCAGCAGCCCCCGACAGGGTCATGGCTACACCTTC. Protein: CASSPRQGHGYTF.

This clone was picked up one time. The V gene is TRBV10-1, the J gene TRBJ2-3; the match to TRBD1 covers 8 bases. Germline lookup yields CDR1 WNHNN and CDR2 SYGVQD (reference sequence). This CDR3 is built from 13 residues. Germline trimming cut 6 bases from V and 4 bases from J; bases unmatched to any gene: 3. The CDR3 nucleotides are TGCGCCAGCAGGGACAGGGCAGCAGATACGCAGTATTTT. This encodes CASRDRAADTQYF.

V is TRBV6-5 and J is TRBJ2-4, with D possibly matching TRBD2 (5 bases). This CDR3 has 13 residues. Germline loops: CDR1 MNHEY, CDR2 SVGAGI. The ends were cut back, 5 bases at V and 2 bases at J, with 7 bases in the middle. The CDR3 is CASSPSPKNIQYF. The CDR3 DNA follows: TGTGCCAGCAGTCCTAGCCCCAAAAACATTCAGTACTTC.

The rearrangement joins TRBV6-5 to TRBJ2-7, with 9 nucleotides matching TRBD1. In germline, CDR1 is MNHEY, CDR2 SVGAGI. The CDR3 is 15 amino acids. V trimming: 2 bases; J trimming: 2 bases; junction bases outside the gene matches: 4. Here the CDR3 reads CASSYDGQGTYEQYF. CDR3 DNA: TGTGCCAGCAGTTACGACGGACAGGGGACCTACGAGCAGTACTTC.

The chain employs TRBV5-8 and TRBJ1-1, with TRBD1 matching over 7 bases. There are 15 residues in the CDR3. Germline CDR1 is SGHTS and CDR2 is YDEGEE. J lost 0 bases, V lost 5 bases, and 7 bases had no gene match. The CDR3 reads CASRYRTGVNTEAFF. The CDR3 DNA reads TGTGCCAGCAGATATCGGACAGGCGTGAACACTGAAGCTTTCTTT.

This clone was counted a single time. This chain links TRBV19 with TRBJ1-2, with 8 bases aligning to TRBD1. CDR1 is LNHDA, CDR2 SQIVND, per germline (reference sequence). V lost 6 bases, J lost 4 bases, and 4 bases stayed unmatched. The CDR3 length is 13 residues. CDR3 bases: TGTGCCAGTAGCCCAGGACAGGGCTATGGCTACACCTTC. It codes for CASSPGQGYGYTF.

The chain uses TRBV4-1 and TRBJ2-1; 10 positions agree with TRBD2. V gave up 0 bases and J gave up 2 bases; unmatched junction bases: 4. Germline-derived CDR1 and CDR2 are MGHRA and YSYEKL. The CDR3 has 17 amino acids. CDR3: CASSQDRAGGPYNEQFF. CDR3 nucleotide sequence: TGCGCCAGCAGCCAAGATCGAGCGGGGGGGCCCTACAATGAGCAGTTCTTC.

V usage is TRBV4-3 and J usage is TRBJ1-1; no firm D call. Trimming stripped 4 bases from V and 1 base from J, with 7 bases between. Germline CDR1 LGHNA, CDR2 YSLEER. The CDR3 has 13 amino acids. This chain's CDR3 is CASSRLGNTEAFF. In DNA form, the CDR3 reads TGCGCCAGCAGCCGACTGGGGAACACTGAAGCTTTCTTT.

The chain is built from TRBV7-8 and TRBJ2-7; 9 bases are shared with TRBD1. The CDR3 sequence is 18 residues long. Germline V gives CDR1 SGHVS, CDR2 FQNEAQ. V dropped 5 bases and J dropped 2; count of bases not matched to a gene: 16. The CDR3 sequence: CASSRILGQGMETYEQYF. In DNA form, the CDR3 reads TGTGCCAGCAGCCGAATCCTTGGACAGGGGATGGAGACCTACGAGCAGTACTTC.

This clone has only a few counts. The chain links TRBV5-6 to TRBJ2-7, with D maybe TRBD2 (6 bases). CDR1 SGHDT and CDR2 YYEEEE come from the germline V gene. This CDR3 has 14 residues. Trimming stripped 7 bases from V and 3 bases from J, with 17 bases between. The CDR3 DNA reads TGTGCCAGCCATTCGGGACTGCGTAGCTACGAGCAGTACTTC. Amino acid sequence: CASHSGLRSYEQYF.